The 18 T cell receptor beta chains presented below share a single source sample, sequenced in a study of cytomegalovirus exposure and HLA in healthy donors. Use of 60 Vbeta and 13 Jbeta primers characterized the PCR. Repertoires were generated with immunoSEQ multiplex PCR, while TCRdb's copy carries only in-frame clones and drops some. The table has 100,000 to 150,000 clones, roughly 74% seen once. Sequencing was carried out using PBMCs. All receptors derive from a woman aged 50 to 65 in good health and CMV-seropositive.

The gene calls are TRBV10-3 and TRBJ1-1; D not certain. The CDR3 is 14 residues long. Germline V CDR1 and CDR2: ENHRY, SYGVKD. The V and J ends lost 7 bases and 0 bases respectively, with 12 bases between them. The CDR3 spells CAITGEAMNTEAFF. The CDR3 region has the DNA TGTGCCATCACCGGGGAGGCCATGAACACTGAAGCTTTCTTT.

The rearrangement joins TRBV6-6 to TRBJ2-7; TRBD2 matches at 8 bases. With 8 bases clipped from V and 4 bases from J, the junction kept 7 bases outside the gene matches. The CDR3 spans 13 residues. CDR1 MNHNY and CDR2 SVGAGI come from the germline V gene (reference sequence). CDR3 DNA: TGTGCCAGCCGATCGGGGGGGTGGTACGAGCAGTACTTC. It translates to CASRSGGWYEQYF.

This rearrangement joins TRBV7-9 to TRBJ2-7, with D maybe TRBD1 (5 bases). Germline V gene data show CDR1 as SEHNR and CDR2 as FQNEAQ (reference sequence). CDR3 length: 14 amino acids. The V and J ends lost 6 bases and 7 bases respectively, with 19 bases between them. The CDR3 bases are TGTGCCAGCAGTCATCAGGGCTCCCCGCGGGAGCAGTACTTC. Translation: CASSHQGSPREQYF. The complete variable domain, with remaining parts taken from reference TRBV7-9 and TRBJ2-7, reads DTGVSQNPRHKITKRGQNVTFRCDPISEHNRLYWYRQTLGQGPEFLTYFQNEAQLEKSRLLSDRFSAERPKGSFSTLEIQRTEQGDSAMYLCASSHQGSPREQYFGPGTRLTVT.

The rearrangement uses TRBV19 and TRBJ2-6, with 8 bases that match TRBD1. The CDR3 is made up of 18 amino acids. Germline V gene sequence: CDR1 LNHDA, CDR2 SQIVND (reference sequence). V lost 5 bases to trimming and J lost 0 bases; unmatched junction nucleotides: 9. DNA of the CDR3: TGTGCCAGTAGTTCTCGACCGGGACAGGACTCTGGGGCCAACGTCCTGACTTTC. Translated, it gives CASSSRPGQDSGANVLTF.

The chain combines TRBV2 with TRBJ2-1; 7 bases are a match to TRBD1. CDR3 length: 13 residues. Trimming at V came to 5 bases and at J to 8 bases, leaving 6 bases not matched to a gene. The V gene's germline CDR1 is SNHLY and CDR2 FYNNEI. The CDR3 DNA follows: TGTGCCAGCAGTAGAACAGGGGTGCATGAGCAGTTCTTC. Its translation is CASSRTGVHEQFF. Using reference TRBV2 and TRBJ2-1 for the parts outside the CDR3, the full variable domain is EPEVTQTPSHQVTQMGQEVILRCVPISNHLYFYWYRQILGQKVEFLVSFYNNEISEKSEIFDDQFSVERPDGSNFTLKIRSTKLEDSAMYFCASSRTGVHEQFFGPGTRLTVL.

This clone turned up a few times. The chain combines TRBV10-3 with TRBJ1-2, with D unclear. Trimming took off 3 bases at V and 5 bases at J, with 10 bases between the two ends. This CDR3 contains 13 residues. Germline V gene lookup returns CDR1 ENHRY and CDR2 SYGVKD. The CDR3 here is CAISELALYGYTF. The CDR3 bases are TGTGCCATCAGTGAACTAGCCCTATATGGCTACACCTTC.

V usage is TRBV6-5 and J usage is TRBJ2-2, with D maybe TRBD2 (6 bases). CDR1 is MNHEY, CDR2 SVGAGI, per germline. The CDR3 loop spans 14 amino acids. Trimming stripped 6 bases from V and 5 bases from J, with 13 bases between. The CDR3 DNA reads TGTGCCAGCAGAGTACGGGGGATGACCGGGGAGCTGTTTTTT. Its translation is CASRVRGMTGELFF.

This clone has only one observation. CDR3 region: CATSREGVSTEAFF. The CDR3 DNA follows: TGTGCCACCAGCAGAGAAGGGGTTAGCACTGAAGCTTTCTTT. The V gene is TRBV15, the J gene TRBJ1-1; D might be TRBD1 (5 bases). In germline, CDR1 is LNHNV, CDR2 YYDKDF (reference sequence). This CDR3 has 14 residues. Trimming pared 0 bases from V and 4 bases from J, leaving 9 bases between. Full variable domain (outside the CDR3, taken from reference TRBV15 and TRBJ1-1): DAMVIQNPRYQVTQFGKPVTLSCSQTLNHNVMYWYQQKSSQAPKLLFHYYDKDFNNEADTPDNFQSRRPNTSFCFLDIRSPGLGDTAMYLCATSREGVSTEAFFGQGTRLTVV.

CDR3 region: CSASAPASYTF. As DNA, the CDR3 is TGCAGTGCTAGTGCCCCCGCGAGCTACACCTTC. V and J are TRBV20-1 and TRBJ1-2, with D unclear. V dropped 3 bases and J dropped 9 bases, with 11 bases sitting between them. The CDR3 length is 11 residues. Looked up from germline, CDR1 is DFQATT and CDR2 is SNEGSKA (reference sequence).

This clone occurred a few times. The chain has TRBV18 and TRBJ2-3; TRBD2 matches 9 bases. V gave up 6 bases and J gave up 5 bases; unmatched junction bases: 15. The CDR3 has 17 residues. Germline V gene lookup returns CDR1 KGHSH and CDR2 LQKENI. The CDR3 region is CASSTSSSGGKGDTQYF. The CDR3, as DNA: TGTGCCAGCTCCACCTCATCCAGCGGGGGGAAGGGAGATACGCAGTATTTT.

This clone has only one observation. The gene calls are TRBV10-3 and TRBJ2-1; TRBD1 aligns across 8 bases. The CDR3 has 13 residues. The germline V gene has CDR1 ENHRY and CDR2 SYGVKD. V shed 6 bases, J shed 6 bases, and the junction held 4 bases outside the gene matches. The CDR3 DNA follows: TGTGCCATCAGGGCGGACAGGGTCAATGAGCAGTTCTTC. Translated: CAIRADRVNEQFF.

The CDR3 sequence: CSASNRHEQFF. CDR3 DNA: TGCAGTGCTAGCAATAGACACGAGCAGTTCTTC. The J gene is TRBJ2-1, the V gene TRBV20-1; the D is unclear. There are 11 residues in the CDR3. The V gene's germline CDR1 is DFQATT and CDR2 SNEGSKA (reference sequence). V lost 3 bases and J lost 10, with 10 bases in between.

CDR3 nucleotides: TGTGCCTTTACGGCAGGGGTCAATCAGCCCCAGCATTTT. Residues: CAFTAGVNQPQHF. This chain joins TRBV30 and TRBJ1-5, with D possibly matching TRBD1 (6 bases). This CDR3 contains 13 residues. Germline lookup yields CDR1 GTSNPN and CDR2 SVGIG (reference sequence). V lost 7 bases and J 3 bases, leaving 13 bases between the germline ends.

The J gene is TRBJ1-1, the V gene TRBV5-1; the D is unclear. CDR3 size: 12 residues. Germline CDR1 SGHRS, CDR2 YFSETQ. Trimming cost V 3 bases and J 5 bases, with 8 bases left between them. The CDR3 sequence is CASSSGMTEAFF. The CDR3 DNA is TGCGCCAGCAGCTCCGGGATGACTGAAGCTTTCTTT.

This clone was seen ten or more times. The CDR3 here is CASSEARPPGTEAFF. CDR3 DNA sequence: TGTGCCAGCAGTGAAGCGCGCCCCCCAGGGACTGAAGCTTTCTTT. The chain uses TRBV6-1 and TRBJ1-1; tentatively, D is TRBD1 (5 bases). The CDR3 totals 15 residues. Trimming left V 0 bases short and J 5 bases short, with 13 bases between. Per the germline V gene, CDR1 is MNHNS and CDR2 is SASEGT.

This chain joins TRBV2 and TRBJ1-1, with a tentative D call TRBD1 (5 bases). Germline CDR1 and CDR2: SNHLY and FYNNEI. The CDR3 runs 15 residues. Trimming pared 4 bases from V and 1 base from J, leaving 13 bases between. For the CDR3, the DNA is TGTGCCAGCAGTGCCCGTCAGGGAGGGAACACTGAAGCTTTCTTT. Its protein product is CASSARQGGNTEAFF.

In this sample, this clone turned up a few times. This rearrangement joins TRBV6-4 to TRBJ2-2; 10 positions match TRBD2. The CDR3 contains 16 residues. Germline trimming cut 3 bases from V and 4 bases from J; bases unmatched to any gene: 5. Germline V gives CDR1 MRHNA, CDR2 SNTAGT. The CDR3 DNA follows: TGTGCCAGCAGTGAAGAGCTAGCGGGGGTCACCGGGGAGCTGTTTTTT. Translating it yields CASSEELAGVTGELFF.

The chain links TRBV7-8 to TRBJ2-5, with 13 bases that match TRBD2. The CDR3 totals 15 residues. V was pared by 5 bases and J by 7 bases, with 7 bases of the junction left unmatched. Germline-derived CDR1 and CDR2 are SGHVS and FQNEAQ. CDR3 region: CASSPTSGGLGTQYF. For the CDR3, the DNA is TGTGCCAGCAGCCCGACTAGCGGGGGGTTGGGGACCCAGTACTTC.